This TCR beta chain derives from a study of graft-versus-host responses after intestinal transplantation. Study conclusions and caveats: Investigators detected GvH clones in recipient marrow, with some emerging earlier in ileum or blood.

Germline V gene data show CDR1 as SGHNT and CDR2 as YYREEE (reference sequence). Trimming at V came to 3 bases and at J to 11 bases, leaving 13 bases not matched to a gene. The CDR3 has 15 amino acids. Repertoires were generated with immunoSEQ multiplex PCR, while TCRdb's copy carries only in-frame clones and drops some. The profile shows more than 70,000 clones, about four fifths of them singletons. This clone was detected only once. Its target is unknown. The material sequenced was unstimulated CD4+ T cells sorted from spleen or lymph node cells, taken before intestinal transplant. This sequence originates from a human donor who received an intestinal transplant. This chain connects TRBV5-4 to TRBJ2-3, with 9 bases aligning to TRBD2. CDR3: CASSSSAASGDMQYF. The CDR3 nucleotides read TGTGCCAGCAGCTCCTCCGCCGCTAGCGGGGACATGCAGTATTTT.